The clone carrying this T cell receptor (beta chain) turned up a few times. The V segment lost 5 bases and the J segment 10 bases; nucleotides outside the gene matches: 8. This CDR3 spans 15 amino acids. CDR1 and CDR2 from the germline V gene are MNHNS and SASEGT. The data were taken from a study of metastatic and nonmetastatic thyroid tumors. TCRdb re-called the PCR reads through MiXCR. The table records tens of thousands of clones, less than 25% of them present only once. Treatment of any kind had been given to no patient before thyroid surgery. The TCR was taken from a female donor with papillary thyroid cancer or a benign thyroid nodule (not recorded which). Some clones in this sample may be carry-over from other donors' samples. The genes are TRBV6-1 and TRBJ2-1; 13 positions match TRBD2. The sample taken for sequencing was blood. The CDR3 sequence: CASSWTSGSLKEQFF. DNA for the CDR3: TGTGCCAGCAGTTGGACTAGCGGGAGTCTGAAGGAGCAGTTCTTC.